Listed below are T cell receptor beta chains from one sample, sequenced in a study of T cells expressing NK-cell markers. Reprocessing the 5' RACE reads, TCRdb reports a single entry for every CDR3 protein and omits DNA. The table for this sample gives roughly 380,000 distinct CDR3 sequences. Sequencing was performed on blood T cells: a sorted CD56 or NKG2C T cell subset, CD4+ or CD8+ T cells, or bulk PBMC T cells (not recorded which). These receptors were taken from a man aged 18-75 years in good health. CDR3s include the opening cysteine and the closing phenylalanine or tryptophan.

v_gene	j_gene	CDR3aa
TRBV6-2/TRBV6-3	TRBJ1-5	CASSYAGGGNQPQHF
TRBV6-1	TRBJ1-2	CASSEGWNFYNYGYTF
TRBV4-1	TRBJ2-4	CASSPGPENIQYF
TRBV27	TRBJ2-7	CASSLLAGTSAQYF
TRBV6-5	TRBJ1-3	CASSYAGTRAGNTIYF
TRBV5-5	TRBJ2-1	CASSFRGGNEQFF
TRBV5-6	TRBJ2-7	CASSLGGQTRLYEQYF
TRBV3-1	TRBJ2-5	CASSQDRGLAGETQYF
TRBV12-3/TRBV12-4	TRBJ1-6	CASSAVGFSSYNSPLHF
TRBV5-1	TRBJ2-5	CASTITTLAETQYF
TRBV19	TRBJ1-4	CASSIDLRNSQRKLFF
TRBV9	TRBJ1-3	CASSVEEVGVSGNTIYF
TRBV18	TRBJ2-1	CASSPSPGGLEQFF
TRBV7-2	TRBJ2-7	CASSLSLTGAASYEQYF
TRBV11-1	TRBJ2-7	CASSLGDPSLRGLSYEQYF
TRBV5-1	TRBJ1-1	CASRIGGRLTEAFF
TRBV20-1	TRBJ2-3	CSASVPTGEDTQYF
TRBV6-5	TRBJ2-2	CASSRGFQGRDELFF
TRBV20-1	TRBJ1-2	CSARDARVGGVGYGYTF
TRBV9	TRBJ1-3	CASSVGYRVNSGNTIYF
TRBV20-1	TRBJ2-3	CSASKGGLAGDTDTQYF
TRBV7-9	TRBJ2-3	CASSLAGLAGGPDTQYF
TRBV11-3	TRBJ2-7	CASRRGGGDTGEQYF
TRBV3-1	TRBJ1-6	CASSQYSKQGDNSPLHF
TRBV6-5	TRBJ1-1	CASYRGSAEAFF
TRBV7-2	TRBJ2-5	CASSLTGTSGGQETQYF
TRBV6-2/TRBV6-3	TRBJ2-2	CASRPGGNTGELFF
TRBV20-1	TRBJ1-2	CSAEDRARNYGYTF
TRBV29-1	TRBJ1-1	CSSILGGGHGNTEAFF
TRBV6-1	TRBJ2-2	CASKDGGGYTGELFF
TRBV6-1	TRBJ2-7	CASRGIRGPLGEQYF
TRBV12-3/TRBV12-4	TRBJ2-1	CASSLGTRVHNEQFF
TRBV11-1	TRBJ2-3	CASSLAPGQGSADTQYF
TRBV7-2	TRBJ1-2	CASSLDRKHYGYTF
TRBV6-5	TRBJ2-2	CASSSALGQGLPGELFF
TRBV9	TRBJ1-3	CASSVAPPGDTIYF
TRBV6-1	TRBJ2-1	CASRTRLAGGDEQFF
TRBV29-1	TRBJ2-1	CSVETGTSGNEQFF
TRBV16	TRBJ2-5	CASSQFGETQYF
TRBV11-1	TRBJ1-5	CASSPLGTGLLSNQPQHF
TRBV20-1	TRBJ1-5	CSTSPGTLNQPQHF
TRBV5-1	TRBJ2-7	CASSLWTSGTGDYEQYF
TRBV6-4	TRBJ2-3	CASSAEAGGGRNTQYF
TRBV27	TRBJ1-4	CASSSRRANEKLFF
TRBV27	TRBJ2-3	CASSLIGAGGAGDTQYF
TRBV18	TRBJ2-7	CASSQTSGDEQYF
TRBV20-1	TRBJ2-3	CSAETPSGAPDTQYF
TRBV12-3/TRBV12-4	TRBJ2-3	CATLRRGGLSTDTQYF
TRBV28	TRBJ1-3	CASKIKRVGNTIYF
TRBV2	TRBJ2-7	CASSVDFGEQYF
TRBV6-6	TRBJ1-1	CASSGWMNTEAFF
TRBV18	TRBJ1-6	CASSPYENYSPLHF
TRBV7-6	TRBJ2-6	CASSGDRVSHSGANVLTF
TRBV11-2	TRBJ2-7	CASSSPEAGAYEQYF
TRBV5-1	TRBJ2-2	CASSLRLTRAGENTGELFF